This TCR beta chain was found in a study of blood T cells in healthy people across ages. Study conclusions and caveats: Roughly linear age-related decline in beta diversity appeared, significant by age roughly 40.

The CDR3 loop spans 12 amino acids. V was clipped by 8 bases and J by 5 bases, with 11 bases between them. The use of a sample-barcoded 5' primer and a J-beta primer mix characterized a second PCR of roughly 7 to 12 cycles. Every molecule of cDNA carried a tag from a template-switch adaptor with 12 random nucleotides. TCRdb re-called the 5' RACE reads with MiXCR, one entry per CDR3 protein. This table holds approximately 800,000 distinct CDR3 sequences, roughly 46% found once. As to this clonotype: What it binds is not known.

The chain is built from TRBV12-3 or TRBV12-4 and TRBJ2-3; D remains unclear. The source material was blood. The clonotype originates from an elderly man in good health. CDR3 region: CASLRTGDTQYF. The DNA for the CDR3 is TGTGCCAGCCTCCGGACGGGAGATACGCAGTATTTT.